One and the same sample provided the 26 T cell receptor beta chains below, sequenced in a study of T cells in Graves' hyperthyroidism and ophthalmopathy. The CDR3 regions of TCR beta were amplified from RNA transcripts. Using the HTBI primer set, a first-round RT-PCR was run on the TCR CDR3. TCRdb re-called the multiplex PCR reads with MiXCR, one entry per CDR3 protein. The top ten clones hold about 25% of a sample with some 550,000 distinct CDR3 sequences, less than 25% of them seen once. What was sequenced was blood. These receptors were collected from a man aged 18 to 29 with Graves' hyperthyroidism.

This chain connects TRBV7-8 to TRBJ2-5; D unclear. This CDR3 region has 18 residues. Trimming shortened V by 2 bases and J by 7 bases, and 26 bases separated the two germline ends. Germline CDR1 reads SGHVS; CDR2 reads FQNEAQ. The CDR3 here is CASSLYGVRDTTKRTQYF. CDR3 DNA sequence: TGTGCCAGCAGCTTATATGGTGTCAGAGACACGACCAAGAGGACCCAGTACTTC.

This chain uses TRBV20-1 with TRBJ2-5, with a possible D match to TRBD1 (5 bases). Between the trimmed V and J ends, which lost 2 bases and 7 bases, there was a span of 11 bases. The CDR3 sequence is 12 residues long. From germline, CDR1 is DFQATT and CDR2 SNEGSKA (reference sequence). The CDR3 loop is CSARQTQGTQYF. In DNA form, the CDR3 reads TGCAGTGCTAGACAGACCCAGGGGACCCAGTACTTC.

There are many counts of this clonotype. The chain carries TRBV6-5 and TRBJ1-1; 7 bases are a match to TRBD1. The CDR3 has 16 amino acids. V gave up 4 bases and J gave up 4 bases; unmatched junction bases: 12. CDR1 is MNHEY, CDR2 SVGAGI, per germline. In nucleotides, the CDR3 is TGTGCCAGCAGTTCACGACCCAGGGGGGGAGGCACTGAAGCTTTCTTT. Protein: CASSSRPRGGGTEAFF.

This clonotype came up many times. The CDR3: CSARGGKETQYF. In DNA form, the CDR3 reads TGCAGTGCTAGAGGAGGAAAAGAGACCCAGTACTTC. The rearrangement links TRBV20-1 to TRBJ2-5; D gene unclear. The germline CDR1 and CDR2 sequences are DFQATT and SNEGSKA (reference sequence). Trimming removed 1 base at V and 3 bases at J, with 6 bases between. The CDR3 sequence is 12 residues long.

This clonotype was found many times. V is TRBV9 and J is TRBJ1-2; the D is unclear. Trimming cost V 3 bases and J 8 bases, with 17 bases left between them. CDR3 length: 14 residues. From germline, CDR1 is SGDLS and CDR2 YYNGEE. CDR3 amino acids: CASSADGLSGGYTF. CDR3 in DNA: TGTGCCAGCAGCGCTGACGGTCTCTCTGGGGGCTACACCTTC.

This clonotype has a count of ten or more. The chain is built from TRBV6-1 and TRBJ1-1, with D possibly TRBD1 on 6 matching bases. CDR1 and CDR2 from the germline V gene are MNHNS and SASEGT. This CDR3 is 14 amino acids long. Trimming took 6 bases from V and 0 from J, leaving 11 bases between them. CDR3: CASRSGTLNTEAFF. In DNA, the CDR3 is TGTGCCAGCAGATCCGGGACACTGAACACTGAAGCTTTCTTT.

The sample holds many counts of this clonotype. The DNA for the CDR3 is TGTGCCAGCAGTTTTGTGCAGGGGGCCCCCAATCAGCCCCAGCATTTT. This encodes CASSFVQGAPNQPQHF. This chain uses TRBV28 with TRBJ1-5, with TRBD1 matching 8 bases. This CDR3 is built from 16 residues. V was clipped by 3 bases and J by 3 bases; unmatched bases: 7. Germline CDR1 MDHEN, CDR2 SYDVKM.

This clonotype was seen only a few times. The J gene is TRBJ2-5, the V gene TRBV19; 15 nucleotides match TRBD2. The CDR3 extends over 15 amino acids. Trimming at V came to 11 bases and at J to 1 base, leaving 5 bases not matched to a gene. Germline assignment: CDR1 LNHDA and CDR2 SQIVND (reference sequence). The CDR3, as DNA: TGTGCCTGTGGACTAGCGGGGGGGGGCCAAGAGACCCAGTACTTC. It is translated as CACGLAGGGQETQYF.

This clonotype showed up many times. V usage is TRBV6-1 and J usage is TRBJ2-7; 7 positions agree with TRBD1. This CDR3 region has 12 residues. The junction had 6 bases not matched to a gene; V was cut back by 3 bases and J by 10 bases. CDR1 is MNHNS and CDR2 is SASEGT in the germline V gene. CDR3 nucleotide sequence: TGTGCCAGCAGTGACGCTACAGGGGCCCAGTACTTC. This sequence encodes CASSDATGAQYF.

This clonotype was counted only a few times. V is TRBV6-1 and J is TRBJ2-5, with TRBD2 matching over 14 bases. Trimming took 6 bases from V and 3 from J; bases not matched to a gene: 3. This CDR3 is 15 amino acids long. Germline CDR1 is MNHNS and CDR2 is SASEGT. The CDR3 reads CASRRTSGRKETQYF. DNA of the CDR3: TGTGCCAGCAGACGGACTAGCGGGAGGAAAGAGACCCAGTACTTC.

This clonotype was detected many times. The chain has TRBV27 and TRBJ2-2, with no clear D. This CDR3 spans 15 amino acids. V gave up 4 bases and J gave up 6 bases, with 15 bases separating them. CDR1 is MNHEY, CDR2 SMNVEV, per germline (reference sequence). The CDR3 DNA reads TGTGCCAGCAGTTCCGTCCTAGGTGCAGCCGGGGAGCTGTTTTTT. Translated: CASSSVLGAAGELFF.

This clonotype was recorded at least ten times. V and J are TRBV10-3 and TRBJ2-2; TRBD1 aligns across 11 bases. The CDR3 consists of 15 residues. The V gene's germline CDR1 is ENHRY and CDR2 SYGVKD. CDR3 in DNA: TGTACTACCCGGGGGGACAGGGGGTACACCGGGGAGCTGTTTTTT. It is translated as CTTRGDRGYTGELFF.

This rearrangement joins TRBV7-9 to TRBJ2-2; TRBD1 matches at 9 bases. V was clipped by 5 bases and J by 3 bases; unmatched bases: 4. The CDR3 is 15 amino acids. The germline CDR1 and CDR2 sequences are SEHNR and FQNEAQ (reference sequence). CDR3 sequence reads: CASSARDRDTGELFF. The CDR3 coding sequence is TGTGCCAGCAGCGCCCGGGACAGGGACACCGGGGAGCTGTTTTTT.

This clonotype was detected many times. The chain recombines TRBV12-3 or TRBV12-4 with TRBJ1-1; no clear D gene. Between the trimmed V and J ends, which lost 3 bases and 8 bases, there was a span of 13 bases. The CDR3 totals 13 residues. CDR3 nucleotides: TGTGCCAGCAGTTTGATGGGCTGGAGGGAAGCTTTCTTT. It translates to CASSLMGWREAFF.

V usage is TRBV3-1 and J usage is TRBJ2-5; 7 nucleotides align to TRBD1. CDR3 length equals 14 residues. V dropped 3 bases and J dropped 4; count of bases not matched to a gene: 5. The germline gives CDR1 LGHDT, CDR2 YNNKEL (reference sequence). CDR3 residues: CASSQGQPRETQYF. CDR3 nucleotide sequence: TGTGCCAGCAGCCAGGGACAGCCAAGAGAGACCCAGTACTTC.

V gene TRBV28 combines with J gene TRBJ1-2; 7 positions match TRBD1. The CDR3 is made up of 13 amino acids. Trimming took 3 bases from V and 8 from J; bases not matched to a gene: 6. Germline V gives CDR1 MDHEN, CDR2 SYDVKM. CDR3 amino acids: CASSFQGVGGYTF. The CDR3 nucleotides are TGTGCCAGCAGTTTCCAGGGGGTGGGCGGCTACACCTTC.

This clonotype was counted many times. CDR3 DNA: TGTGCCAGCCGAACAGGGACCCTATACGAGCAGTACTTC. Amino acid sequence: CASRTGTLYEQYF. The chain employs TRBV12-3 or TRBV12-4 and TRBJ2-7, with D possibly matching TRBD1 (6 bases). CDR3 length equals 13 residues. Trimming took 8 bases from V and 4 from J, leaving 15 bases between them.

This clonotype has a count of ten or more. The V gene is TRBV7-2, the J gene TRBJ2-7, with 7 positions matching TRBD2. The CDR3 is 16 amino acids. Germline assignment: CDR1 SGHTA and CDR2 FQGNSA. V shed 2 bases, J shed 3 bases, and the junction held 10 bases outside the gene matches. CDR3 DNA: TGTGCCAGCAGCTTACCCTTGGGAGGGGACTTCTACGAGCAGTACTTC. It is translated as CASSLPLGGDFYEQYF.

The chain is built from TRBV24-1 and TRBJ2-7; D unclear. The V end was cut by 4 bases, the J end by 7 bases, with 7 bases between. This CDR3 has 11 amino acids. Germline V gene lookup returns CDR1 KGHDR and CDR2 SFDVKD. DNA of the CDR3: TGTGCCACCAGTGAAGGTCAGGAGCAGTACTTC. It is translated as CATSEGQEQYF.

The chain links TRBV6-1 to TRBJ2-4, with D possibly TRBD1 on 6 matching bases. Germline V gene sequence: CDR1 MNHNS, CDR2 SASEGT. V lost 5 bases, J lost 0 bases, and 17 bases lay in between. The CDR3 covers 17 residues. The CDR3: CASSRNGQSRAKNIQYF. The CDR3 DNA reads TGTGCCAGCAGTCGCAATGGACAGTCCCGAGCCAAAAACATTCAGTACTTC.

This clonotype was counted at least ten times. The chain carries TRBV6-2 or TRBV6-3 and TRBJ2-3; D may be TRBD1 (6 bases). CDR3 length: 15 residues. V lost 4 bases to trimming and J lost 0 bases, with 11 bases between them. Germline CDR1 MNHEY, CDR2 SVGEGT. The CDR3 bases are TGTGCCAGCAGTTTTGGGGGCCTGAGCACAGATACGCAGTATTTT. The encoded protein is CASSFGGLSTDTQYF.

This clonotype was counted at least ten times. The J gene is TRBJ1-1, the V gene TRBV15; perhaps TRBD1 as D (6 bases). Germline CDR1 LNHNV, CDR2 YYDKDF (reference sequence). This CDR3 spans 13 amino acids. V shed 4 bases and J shed 1 base, with 7 bases lying between them. The CDR3 DNA reads TGTGCCACCAGCATCAGGGGGAACACTGAAGCTTTCTTT. This translates into CATSIRGNTEAFF.

The rearrangement joins TRBV10-3 to TRBJ1-5; possibly TRBD1 for D (5 bases). The germline gives CDR1 ENHRY, CDR2 SYGVKD. V lost 5 bases, J lost 4 bases, and 15 bases lay in between. The CDR3 totals 15 residues. The CDR3 DNA is TGTGCCATCAGTAGCTCCGTGGGGGGAAATCAGCCCCAGCATTTT. Protein product: CAISSSVGGNQPQHF.

The rearrangement joins TRBV5-1 to TRBJ2-7; possibly TRBD1 for D (6 bases). V was clipped by 3 bases and J by 4 bases, with 17 bases between them. CDR3 length: 15 residues. In germline, CDR1 is SGHRS, CDR2 YFSETQ. The CDR3 sequence is CASSSLEGGDYEQYF. CDR3 in DNA: TGCGCCAGCAGCTCCCTCGAAGGGGGAGATTACGAGCAGTACTTC.

This clonotype was seen repeatedly, ten times or more. The J gene is TRBJ2-5, the V gene TRBV20-1; 10 positions agree with TRBD1. V lost 3 bases, J lost 2 bases, and 6 bases stayed unmatched. Germline lookup yields CDR1 DFQATT and CDR2 SNEGSKA (reference sequence). The CDR3 has 15 amino acids. The CDR3 nucleotides read TGCAGTGCTAGCCCCGACAGGGGGCTTCAAGAGACCCAGTACTTC. Its translation: CSASPDRGLQETQYF.

This clonotype appeared many times. J is TRBJ1-1 and V is TRBV6-5; no definite D call. The V gene's germline CDR1 is MNHEY and CDR2 SVGAGI. The V end lost 4 bases, the J end lost 4 bases, and 16 bases lay between the germline ends. The CDR3 totals 15 residues. The CDR3 sequence: CASSSPRESGTEAFF. CDR3 coding DNA: TGTGCCAGCAGTTCCCCTAGGGAGAGTGGCACTGAAGCTTTCTTT.